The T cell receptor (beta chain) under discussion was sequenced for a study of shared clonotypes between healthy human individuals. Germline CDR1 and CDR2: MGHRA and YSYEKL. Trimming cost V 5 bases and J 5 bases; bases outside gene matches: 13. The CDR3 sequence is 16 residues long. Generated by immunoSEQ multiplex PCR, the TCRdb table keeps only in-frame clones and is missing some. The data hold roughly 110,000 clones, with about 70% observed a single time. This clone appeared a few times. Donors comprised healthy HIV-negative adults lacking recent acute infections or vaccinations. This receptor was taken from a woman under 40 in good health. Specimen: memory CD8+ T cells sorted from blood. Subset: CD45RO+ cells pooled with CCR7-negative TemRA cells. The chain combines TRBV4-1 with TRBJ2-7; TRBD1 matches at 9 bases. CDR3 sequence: CASSGGQGLIFHEQYF. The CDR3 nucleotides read TGCGCCAGCAGCGGGGGACAGGGTTTAATATTCCACGAGCAGTACTTC.